Described below is a single TCR beta chain sequence and its context. Its recognized antigen is unknown. No much larger clone exists at a distance of one base, and base qualities are not known. The donors were healthy, HIV-negative adults with no recently reported acute infections or vaccinations. Only Caucasian adults living in Nashville, Tennessee, USA were represented among the donors. CD4+ T cells were enriched by magnetic negative selection, after which naive cells were positively selected on CD45RA and the negative fraction was taken as the memory subset. Blood was obtained by leukapheresis, after which PBMCs were separated by Ficoll-Histopaque density gradient centrifugation and cryopreserved in liquid nitrogen vapor phase. Analytical flow cytometry was used to check the purity and quantity of each magnetically sorted T cell population. Each sorted fraction had its genomic DNA isolated and then quantified by UV absorbance on a Nanodrop 2000c.

The data were taken from a study of shared clonotypes between healthy human individuals (dated by TCRdb to about 2020). A note on the overall study: A couple of women and a few men aged 18 to 49 years were included in the cohort. For each donor, CD4 naive and CD4 memory were each given three plates, CD8 naive was given two plates, and CD8 memory was given one plate. Blood TCR repertoires of roughly five healthy adults were deeply sequenced to estimate repertoire size and the extent of clonotype sharing between individuals. To increase sequencing depth and limit assay-specific biases, different laboratories used diverse techniques to prepare libraries and sequence TCR repertoires. Leukapheresis yielded between about 0.85 and 9 billion PBMCs per donor.

Study-wide findings and limitations: Because the study included only a small number of donors, the genetic and exposure-history diversity represented was limited. Higher generation probabilities were observed for clonotypes shared by all four sorted-subset donors than for non-shared clonotypes. Based on pairwise subsampling, the degree of clonotype sharing among donors was expected to be affected by sequencing depth. Sampling was restricted to blood, and TCR repertoires in tissue are likely to differ from TCR repertoires in blood. Incomplete sequencing was indicated by rarefaction of sorted-subset datasets, despite the large sequencing depth. Estimated clonotype richness was generally larger for naive than for memory subsets. When several donors were compared, the shared fraction of clonotypes was around 5.1% for naive CD4, around 4% for naive CD8, 2.3% for memory CD4, and around 0.37% for memory CD8.

Using the deep immunoSEQ assay, TCR CDR3 regions were amplified from genomic DNA by multiplex PCR. Genomic DNA extracted from each cell subset was distributed evenly over all wells of several immunoSEQ 96-well plates, and each plate served as one replicate. For sorted subsets, roughly 200 ng of genomic DNA, equivalent to tens of thousands of T cell genomes, went into each replicate PCR. Purified libraries were measured with a Qubit 3.0 fluorometer, size-checked on a Bioanalyzer 2100, and measured again with the KAPA Library Quantification kit. Every immunoSEQ 96-well plate was sequenced on a separate single-read 150-cycle Illumina NextSeq 550 flow cell. On the authors' methods: Because only junctional sequences without quality scores were contained in the immunoSEQ output, filtering matching that applied to full-length reads could not be performed. To assign V/J genes and CDR3, sequences were annotated against IMGT germline references using PyIR, a Python wrapper for IgBLAST v1.9. Any read was removed if the V/J assignment was weak (E-value above 1e-6), the CDR3 was missing, or the read contained stop codons, out-of-frame junctions, or ambiguous translated residues. A V3J clonotype was defined by an identical inferred V gene, J gene, and CDR3 amino acid sequence. Percentage overlap between repertoires was calculated by dividing the number of shared unique clonotypes by the size of the smaller repertoire. Three approaches were used to assess repertoire richness: RTK rarefaction, the Chao1 estimator, and Recon v2.1 estimates of unobserved clonotypes. Generation probabilities for all TCRbeta clonotypes obtained by the gDNA method from several donors were computed using OLGA. In TCRdb, the immuneACCESS table is reduced to in-frame sequences with V and J assigned. These tables do not hold every clone; where another copy was compared, an unresolved V gene accounts for under half, and the others remain unexplained. The DNA gave D and trimming, while V, J and clone size come from that table. The sample table shows about 1 million clones, and under 80% are seen once. The top ten clonotypes cover roughly 1.5% of the sample.

The junction shows trimming of 2 bases on V and 7 bases on J, plus 6 bases between the germline ends. The CDR3 contains 13 residues, cysteine and phenylalanine counted. Kept here is only the CDR3 DNA, which spans 39 bases and is read in frame from base 1. According to the germline V gene, CDR1 reads MNHEY and CDR2 reads SVGAGI. The chain was built from TRBV6-5 and TRBJ1-6, with an unclear D gene assignment. Material for sequencing was memory CD4+ T cells sorted from blood. The sample's cell subset or site label, decoded: CD45RA-negative fraction. The receptor was isolated from a man aged 18 to 29 in good health. The DNA is TGTGCCAGCAGTTACGGGGAAAATTCACCCCTCCACTTT. Its coded protein is CASSYGENSPLHF.